This T cell receptor beta chain was identified during a study of cytomegalovirus exposure and HLA in healthy donors. Germline V gene sequence: CDR1 MGHDK, CDR2 SYGVNS. The CDR3 is 13 residues long. V was trimmed by 6 bases and J by 2 bases, leaving 10 bases between them. Participants comprised healthy donors of bone marrow. Primers included in the PCR were 60 Vbeta and 13 Jbeta primers. Using immunoSEQ multiplex PCR, the repertoire was profiled, and TCRdb retains in-frame clones only, with some absent. This sample yields roughly 200,000 clones, of which more than 65% are seen a single time; 1.5% belongs to the top ten. Study-level results: Per published reports, the classifier diagnosed cytomegalovirus status with high specificity and sensitivity.

Comment on this clone: What it binds is not known.

V usage is TRBV25-1 and J usage is TRBJ1-1, with a possible D match to TRBD1 (5 bases). The sample taken for sequencing was PBMCs. The source is a girl aged 5 to 17 in good health and CMV-seropositive. Written as DNA, the CDR3 is TGTGCCAGCAGAATCAGGGAAAACACTGAAGCTTTCTTT. It codes for CASRIRENTEAFF. Together with reference TRBV25-1 and TRBJ1-1, the CDR3 gives the full variable domain: EADIYQTPRYLVIGTGKKITLECSQTMGHDKMYWYQQDPGMELHLIHYSYGVNSTEKGDLSSESTVSRIRTEHFPLTLESARPSHTSQYLCASRIRENTEAFFGQGTRLTVV.